The 28 T cell receptor beta chains below all came from one sample that was sequenced in a study of technical replicates of blood from a few donors. Assay used: immunoSEQ multiplex PCR; TCRdb lists only in-frame clones, some missing. Of about 100,000 clones in the sample, approximately 94% were seen once. Sequencing was performed on T cells isolated from PBMCs. The receptors here all came from a human donor in good health.

Only one count was recorded for this clone. The V gene is TRBV5-1, the J gene TRBJ1-5; 8 bases agree with TRBD1. This CDR3 is built from 15 residues. The ends lost 4 bases at V and 2 bases at J; junction bases unmatched: 5. Germline CDR1 is SGHRS and CDR2 is YFSETQ. The CDR3 DNA follows: TGCGCCAGCAGCCAGGGGGGACAGGGCAATCAGCCCCAGCATTTT. This encodes CASSQGGQGNQPQHF.

V gene TRBV10-1 combines with J gene TRBJ2-3; D gene unclear. Trimming took 6 bases from V and 6 from J, leaving 16 bases between them. Germline-derived CDR1 and CDR2 are WNHNN and SYGVQD (reference sequence). The CDR3 covers 14 residues. CDR3 coding DNA: TGCGCCAGCAGAAGCAGCCCGAATAGCGATACGCAGTATTTT. It encodes CASRSSPNSDTQYF.

The table lists this clone with a few counts. The chain recombines TRBV5-1 with TRBJ1-1; maybe TRBD1 (5 bases). The V gene's germline CDR1 is SGHRS and CDR2 YFSETQ. The V and J ends lost 0 bases and 0 bases respectively, with 12 bases between them. This CDR3 has 16 residues. The CDR3 sequence is CASSLGRRQMNTEAFF. CDR3 coding DNA: TGCGCCAGCAGCTTGGGCCGAAGACAGATGAACACTGAAGCTTTCTTT.

The chain links TRBV5-1 to TRBJ2-1; TRBD1 matches 9 bases. The V segment lost 4 bases and the J segment 3 bases; nucleotides outside the gene matches: 5. Germline V CDR1 and CDR2: SGHRS, YFSETQ. The CDR3 has 15 amino acids. CDR3 sequence reads: CASSVPGQGYNEQFF. CDR3 nucleotide sequence: TGCGCCAGCAGCGTACCGGGACAGGGCTACAATGAGCAGTTCTTC.

The chain uses TRBV6-5 and TRBJ2-7; D may be TRBD1 (5 bases). CDR1 and CDR2 from the germline V gene are MNHEY and SVGAGI. V gave up 8 bases and J gave up 3 bases, with 14 bases separating them. This CDR3 region has 13 residues. CDR3 sequence: CASGLQVYYEQYF. The CDR3 coding sequence is TGTGCCAGCGGCCTACAGGTATACTACGAGCAGTACTTC.

Details on this clone: This CDR3 is also generated by other DNA sequences in the sample. The chain links TRBV27 to TRBJ2-7; 10 bases are a match to TRBD1. The V segment lost 6 bases and the J segment 3 bases; nucleotides outside the gene matches: 8. The CDR3 loop spans 15 amino acids. Germline lookup yields CDR1 MNHEY and CDR2 SMNVEV (reference sequence). CDR3 protein: CASSLTGTGVYEQYF. CDR3 DNA sequence: TGTGCCAGCAGCTTGACCGGGACAGGGGTCTACGAGCAGTACTTC.

The rearrangement links TRBV5-1 to TRBJ1-2; 8 positions agree with TRBD1. The trim removed 5 bases at V and 4 bases at J, leaving 4 bases unmatched. The CDR3 is 13 amino acids. The germline CDR1 and CDR2 sequences are SGHRS and YFSETQ. DNA of the CDR3: TGCGCCAGCAGTCAGACAGGGGCCTATGGCTACACCTTC. Translation gives CASSQTGAYGYTF.

The gene calls are TRBV19 and TRBJ2-3; 10 bases are shared with TRBD2. V shed 4 bases, J shed 6 bases, and the junction held 19 bases outside the gene matches. The CDR3 is 19 residues long. In germline, CDR1 is LNHDA, CDR2 SQIVND (reference sequence). In DNA, the CDR3 is TGTGCCAGTAGTAACCCTCGTGACCTAGCGGGGGTTATGGTCGATACGCAGTATTTT. This encodes CASSNPRDLAGVMVDTQYF.

The chain carries TRBV6-1 and TRBJ2-3, with no clear D. V was cut by 7 bases and J by 6 bases, with 20 bases left in between. Germline V gives CDR1 MNHNS, CDR2 SASEGT. The CDR3 extends over 15 amino acids. CDR3 sequence: CASTYAQAGLDTQYF. CDR3 nucleotides: TGTGCCAGCACCTACGCCCAAGCAGGATTGGATACGCAGTATTTT.

The V gene is TRBV11-2, the J gene TRBJ2-1; TRBD2 matches at 10 bases. Germline assignment: CDR1 SGHAT and CDR2 FQNNGV. V was pared by 5 bases and J by 5 bases, with 9 bases of the junction left unmatched. The CDR3 extends over 16 amino acids. The CDR3 reads CASSHPGTSVHNEQFF. The CDR3 nucleotides read TGTGCCAGCAGCCACCCTGGGACTAGCGTTCACAATGAGCAGTTCTTC.

The chain couples TRBV15 to TRBJ2-5; 7 positions match TRBD1. Germline trimming cut 1 base from V and 1 base from J; bases unmatched to any gene: 3. The CDR3 contains 15 residues. Germline V gene data show CDR1 as LNHNV and CDR2 as YYDKDF (reference sequence). Here the CDR3 DNA reads TGTGCCACCAGCAGAGTCGGGACAGCCCAAGAGACCCAGTACTTC. Translation gives CATSRVGTAQETQYF. Full variable domain (outside the CDR3, taken from reference TRBV15 and TRBJ2-5): DAMVIQNPRYQVTQFGKPVTLSCSQTLNHNVMYWYQQKSSQAPKLLFHYYDKDFNNEADTPDNFQSRRPNTSFCFLDIRSPGLGDTAMYLCATSRVGTAQETQYFGPGTRLLVL.

The rearrangement links TRBV7-9 to TRBJ1-5; a weak D match, TRBD1 (6 bases). Germline CDR1 is SEHNR and CDR2 is FQNEAQ (reference sequence). CDR3 length equals 13 residues. The V end lost 4 bases, the J end lost 5 bases, and 9 bases lay between the germline ends. Written as DNA, the CDR3 is TGTGCCAGCAGCTCCTGGACAGATCAGCCCCAGCATTTT. Its protein is CASSSWTDQPQHF.

The V gene is TRBV11-2, the J gene TRBJ2-1, with D unclear. The CDR3 is 17 residues long. The ends were cut back, 1 base at V and 4 bases at J, with 17 bases in the middle. CDR1 and CDR2 (germline): SGHAT, FQNNGV. The CDR3 DNA is TGTGCCAGCAGCTTAGTTCTCCGTGTGCAGACATACAATGAGCAGTTCTTC. It is translated as CASSLVLRVQTYNEQFF.

V usage is TRBV2 and J usage is TRBJ1-2, with 8 bases that match TRBD1. This CDR3 region has 15 residues. The germline V gene has CDR1 SNHLY and CDR2 FYNNEI. The V segment lost 6 bases and the J segment 3 bases; nucleotides outside the gene matches: 9. CDR3 DNA sequence: TGTGCCAGCAGACCCCCGGGGGGACAGGACTATGGCTACACCTTC. It encodes CASRPPGGQDYGYTF.

The J gene is TRBJ2-3, the V gene TRBV4-1, with 8 bases identical to TRBD2. This CDR3 contains 18 residues. From germline, CDR1 is MGHRA and CDR2 YSYEKL. Trimming removed 0 bases from V and 4 bases from J; junction bases left unmatched: 12. The CDR3: CASSQERRTGGSPDTQYF. Written as DNA, the CDR3 is TGCGCCAGCAGCCAAGAAAGAAGAACGGGAGGGTCCCCAGATACGCAGTATTTT.

This clone was detected only once. The chain is built from TRBV5-1 and TRBJ1-1; TRBD1 aligns across 7 bases. Germline assignment: CDR1 SGHRS and CDR2 YFSETQ. There are 15 residues in the CDR3. Germline trimming cut 5 bases from V and 5 bases from J; bases unmatched to any gene: 12. The CDR3 is CASSTWGTALTEAFF. The CDR3 nucleotides read TGCGCCAGCAGTACTTGGGGGACAGCCCTAACTGAAGCTTTCTTT.

The genes are TRBV13 and TRBJ1-2; 7 bases are a match to TRBD1. This CDR3 region has 18 residues. Germline CDR1 and CDR2: PRHDT and FYEKMQ (reference sequence). V was pared by 5 bases and J by 4 bases, with 19 bases of the junction left unmatched. The CDR3 DNA reads as TGTGCCAGCAGCCAACGAGGACCGGTACTAGGGGGCGGCTATGGCTACACCTTC. Protein: CASSQRGPVLGGGYGYTF.

The V and J genes are TRBV11-3 and TRBJ2-1, with a possible D match to TRBD2 (5 bases). Germline V gene data show CDR1 as SGHNT and CDR2 as YENEEA. The V end lost 1 base, the J end lost 3 bases, and 13 bases lay between the germline ends. The CDR3 spans 16 residues. CDR3 sequence: CASSLGHRGSYNEQFF. The CDR3 DNA reads TGTGCCAGCAGCTTAGGGCATCGGGGTAGCTACAATGAGCAGTTCTTC. Together with reference TRBV11-3 and TRBJ2-1, the CDR3 gives the full variable domain: EAGVVQSPRYKIIEKKQPVAFWCNPISGHNTLYWYLQNLGQGPELLIRYENEEAVDDSQLPKDRFSAERLKGVDSTLKIQPAELGDSAVYLCASSLGHRGSYNEQFFGPGTRLTVL.

This clone was picked up one time. This chain connects TRBV11-2 to TRBJ2-7; D call uncertain. Germline V CDR1 and CDR2: SGHAT, FQNNGV. V was shortened by 2 bases and J by 0 bases, with 11 bases between the two germline ends. The CDR3 extends over 15 amino acids. CDR3 sequence: CASSLSFENSYEQYF. The CDR3 DNA sequence: TGTGCCAGCAGCTTAAGTTTTGAGAACTCCTACGAGCAGTACTTC. The variable domain in full, completed from reference TRBV11-2 and TRBJ2-7, reads EAGVAQSPRYKIIEKRQSVAFWCNPISGHATLYWYQQILGQGPKLLIQFQNNGVVDDSQLPKDRFSAERLKGVDSTLKIQPAKLEDSAVYLCASSLSFENSYEQYFGPGTRLTVT.

This chain joins TRBV6-5 and TRBJ2-7; TRBD2 agrees at 7 bases. Germline assignment: CDR1 MNHEY and CDR2 SVGAGI. V was pared by 5 bases and J by 5 bases, with 9 bases of the junction left unmatched. The CDR3 covers 14 residues. As DNA, the CDR3 is TGTGCCAGCAGTCGCCCGGGGGGTTTCCACGAGCAGTACTTC. Encoded protein: CASSRPGGFHEQYF.

The genes are TRBV9 and TRBJ1-3; D not resolved. This CDR3 comprises 14 residues. The V gene lost 3 bases and the J gene lost 4 bases, with 11 bases spanning the gap. Per the germline V gene, CDR1 is SGDLS and CDR2 is YYNGEE. The CDR3 sequence: CASSAATQGNTIYF. Here the CDR3 DNA reads TGTGCCAGCAGCGCCGCAACCCAGGGAAACACCATATATTTT.

This chain links TRBV28 with TRBJ2-2; 8 bases line up with TRBD1. The CDR3 runs to 14 residues. V was clipped by 5 bases and J by 6 bases; unmatched bases: 5. The germline V gene has CDR1 MDHEN and CDR2 SYDVKM. CDR3 amino acids: CASSTGQGAGELFF. The CDR3 region has the DNA TGTGCCAGCAGTACAGGACAGGGCGCCGGGGAGCTGTTTTTT.

CDR3 in amino acids: CATDRGHEHEQFF. In nucleotides, the CDR3 is TGTGCCACGGACAGGGGGCATGAACATGAGCAGTTCTTC. The V gene is TRBV2, the J gene TRBJ2-1, with 11 bases aligning to TRBD1. The V gene's germline CDR1 is SNHLY and CDR2 FYNNEI. With 10 bases clipped from V and 8 bases from J, the junction kept 7 bases outside the gene matches. The CDR3 length is 13 residues.

The chain couples TRBV5-4 to TRBJ2-1, with TRBD2 as a possible D gene (6 bases). V was cut by 10 bases and J by 7 bases, with 21 bases left in between. The CDR3 is made up of 14 amino acids. Germline CDR1 SGHNT, CDR2 YYREEE (reference sequence). The CDR3 DNA reads as TGTGCCGGGGGAAAAGGAGGGAGTGGGAATGAGCAGTTCTTC. Encoded protein: CAGGKGGSGNEQFF.

CDR3: CASSLDYTNSGNTIYF. In DNA form, the CDR3 reads TGTGCCAGCAGCTTAGATTACACTAACTCTGGAAACACCATATATTTT. The chain combines TRBV11-3 with TRBJ1-3; D unresolved. The V gene's germline CDR1 is SGHNT and CDR2 YENEEA. The CDR3 totals 16 residues. Trimming removed 0 bases at V and 0 bases at J, with 9 bases between.

CDR3 in amino acids: CASSPGQGFGYTF. CDR3 coding DNA: TGTGCCAGCAGCCCCGGACAGGGTTTTGGCTACACCTTC. The V and J genes are TRBV7-3 and TRBJ1-2; 8 nucleotides agree with TRBD1. V gave up 5 bases and J gave up 7 bases; unmatched junction bases: 6. Germline CDR1 is SGHTA and CDR2 is FQGTGA. CDR3 size: 13 residues.

V and J are TRBV6-5 and TRBJ2-7, with 7 bases that match TRBD1. The V gene's germline CDR1 is MNHEY and CDR2 SVGAGI. V was pared by 2 bases and J by 3 bases, with 7 bases of the junction left unmatched. The CDR3 length is 15 residues. The CDR3 region is CASSYRQGNSYEQYF. The CDR3 DNA reads as TGTGCCAGCAGTTACAGACAGGGAAATAGCTACGAGCAGTACTTC.

The gene calls are TRBV5-6 and TRBJ1-1; tentatively, D is TRBD1 (6 bases). Germline V gene data show CDR1 as SGHDT and CDR2 as YYEEEE. The CDR3 loop spans 13 amino acids. The V and J ends lost 5 bases and 4 bases respectively, with 12 bases between them. CDR3 region: CASSYDRSTEAFF. In DNA, the CDR3 is TGTGCCAGCAGTTATGACAGGAGCACTGAAGCTTTCTTT.